One and the same sample provided the 25 T cell receptor beta chains below, sequenced in a study of blood T cell repertoires in COVID-19. This table comes from immunoSEQ multiplex PCR, and its TCRdb copy is limited to in-frame clones, with some not included. The table shows 250,000 to 300,000 clones, with 70% to 90% occurring only once. Sequenced material: peripheral blood. Every receptor here comes from a woman in her seventies with acute or convalescent COVID-19.

The chain links TRBV5-1 to TRBJ1-1; 7 bases are a match to TRBD1. The CDR3 spans 14 residues. The trim removed 3 bases at V and 1 base at J, leaving 3 bases unmatched. From germline, CDR1 is SGHRS and CDR2 YFSETQ. CDR3 in amino acids: CASSWDSENTEAFF. The CDR3 bases are TGCGCCAGCAGCTGGGACAGCGAGAACACTGAAGCTTTCTTT.

The chain recombines TRBV9 with TRBJ2-5, with 8 bases aligning to TRBD1. Per germline, CDR1 SGDLS and CDR2 YYNGEE. The ends lost 2 bases at V and 4 bases at J; junction bases unmatched: 10. There are 16 residues in the CDR3. In nucleotides, the CDR3 is TGTGCCAGCAGCGTTTCCCAGGGGGCTCGACGAGAGACCCAGTACTTC. It translates to CASSVSQGARRETQYF.

The chain couples TRBV7-8 to TRBJ2-3; 11 bases map to TRBD2. The CDR3 consists of 14 residues. The J segment lost 6 bases and the V segment lost 3 bases, leaving 2 bases of the junction unmatched. Germline V gene sequence: CDR1 SGHVS, CDR2 FQNEAQ. The CDR3 loop reads CASSFRTSGDTQYF. The CDR3, as DNA: TGTGCCAGCAGCTTCCGGACTAGCGGGGATACGCAGTATTTT.

This CDR3 is CASNLHRAGPYGYTF. In DNA form, the CDR3 reads TGTGCCAGCAACCTCCACCGGGCAGGGCCTTATGGCTACACCTTC. The chain is built from TRBV2 and TRBJ1-2; possibly TRBD1 for D (5 bases). V lost 7 bases to trimming and J lost 5 bases, with 20 bases between them. Germline V lookup: CDR1 SNHLY, CDR2 FYNNEI. The CDR3 length is 15 residues.

The CDR3 nucleotides are TGTGCCAGCAGCCCACCCCCAGGGGACACTGAAGCTTTCTTT. Protein product: CASSPPPGDTEAFF. This sequence joins TRBV6-2 or TRBV6-3 and TRBJ1-1; weak D call: TRBD1 (6 bases). This CDR3 comprises 14 residues. Trimming took off 6 bases at V and 3 bases at J, with 14 bases between the two ends. In germline, CDR1 is MNHEY, CDR2 SVGEGT.

V and J are TRBV7-2 and TRBJ1-5; no clear D. Germline-derived CDR1 and CDR2 are SGHTA and FQGNSA. V shed 1 base and J shed 5 bases, with 9 bases lying between them. This CDR3 has 14 amino acids. The CDR3 nucleotides are TGTGCCAGCAGCTTAGAGCTTACCTATCAGCCCCAGCATTTT. Protein sequence: CASSLELTYQPQHF.

The chain uses TRBV30 and TRBJ2-2, with TRBD2 identical over 8 bases. This CDR3 is built from 15 residues. Trimming cost V 8 bases and J 2 bases; bases outside gene matches: 10. Germline assignment: CDR1 GTSNPN and CDR2 SVGIG (reference sequence). CDR3 nucleotide sequence: TGTGCCCGAGGTGGGGCGGGGGGTAACACCGGGGAGCTGTTTTTT. Residues: CARGGAGGNTGELFF.

V is TRBV7-3 and J is TRBJ1-1; D is possibly TRBD1 (6 bases). The CDR3 spans 13 residues. Germline assignment: CDR1 SGHTA and CDR2 FQGTGA. The ends were cut back, 3 bases at V and 4 bases at J, with 9 bases in the middle. CDR3 in amino acids: CASSFGTTTEAFF. CDR3 bases: TGTGCCAGCAGCTTCGGGACAACCACTGAAGCTTTCTTT.

The V gene is TRBV5-1, the J gene TRBJ1-1; TRBD1 matches at 9 bases. This CDR3 has 14 amino acids. The germline gives CDR1 SGHRS, CDR2 YFSETQ. V dropped 0 bases and J dropped 3; count of bases not matched to a gene: 0. CDR3 sequence reads: CASSLDRGHTEAFF. The CDR3 DNA sequence: TGCGCCAGCAGCTTGGACAGGGGGCACACTGAAGCTTTCTTT.

V gene TRBV6-6 combines with J gene TRBJ2-7, with D unresolved. The CDR3 covers 14 residues. Germline V lookup: CDR1 MNHNY, CDR2 SVGAGI (reference sequence). Trimming took off 6 bases at V and 0 bases at J, with 12 bases between the two ends. CDR3 nucleotides: TGTGCCAGCAGCCGAGATTCGAGCTCCTACGAGCAGTACTTC. Its protein is CASSRDSSSYEQYF.

V is TRBV18 and J is TRBJ1-1; 7 bases fit TRBD1. The V gene's germline CDR1 is KGHSH and CDR2 LQKENI. CDR3 length equals 16 residues. V lost 2 bases and J lost 5; bases outside the gene matches: 11. CDR3 in DNA: TGTGCCAGCTCACCAACTACTGACAGGGTTGGGACTGAAGCTTTCTTT. Its translation: CASSPTTDRVGTEAFF.

The genes are TRBV3-1 (or the pseudogene TRBV3-2) and TRBJ2-5, with D perhaps TRBD1 (5 bases). This CDR3 has 12 residues. Trimming shortened V by 6 bases and J by 4 bases, and 9 bases separated the two germline ends. Germline V gene lookup returns CDR1 LGHDT and CDR2 YNNKEL (reference sequence). This CDR3 reads CASRDMGETQYF. The CDR3 bases are TGTGCCAGCAGGGACATGGGAGAGACCCAGTACTTC.

The J gene is TRBJ1-2, the V gene TRBV7-8; 7 positions agree with TRBD1. The CDR3 spans 15 residues. CDR1 SGHVS and CDR2 FQNEAQ come from the germline V gene. J lost 4 bases, V lost 3 bases, and 8 bases had no gene match. CDR3 in DNA: TGTGCCAGCAGCTTTCTAGGACAGGCGTCCTATGGCTACACCTTC. Translating gives CASSFLGQASYGYTF.

This chain uses TRBV18 with TRBJ1-5, with 8 bases fitting TRBD1. V was pared by 5 bases and J by 0 bases, with 6 bases of the junction left unmatched. CDR3 length: 16 amino acids. Germline lookup yields CDR1 KGHSH and CDR2 LQKENI. Here the CDR3 DNA reads TGTGCCAGCTCAACCGGGACAGGAAATAGCAATCAGCCCCAGCATTTT. It codes for CASSTGTGNSNQPQHF.

This clone was detected only once. This sequence joins TRBV19 and TRBJ1-1; tentative D call: TRBD1 (5 bases). The CDR3 extends over 14 amino acids. Deletions cut 4 bases from V and 2 bases from J, with 11 bases between. Germline V gives CDR1 LNHDA, CDR2 SQIVND (reference sequence). The CDR3 bases are TGTGCCAGTAGTACTGTCGGGGGTAACACTGAAGCTTTCTTT. Protein product: CASSTVGGNTEAFF.

V gene TRBV5-1 combines with J gene TRBJ2-7; 7 bases are a match to TRBD1. Per the germline V gene, CDR1 is SGHRS and CDR2 is YFSETQ. This CDR3 contains 14 residues. The ends lost 6 bases at V and 2 bases at J; junction bases unmatched: 8. CDR3 region: CASTGLTGTYEQYF. The CDR3 DNA reads TGCGCCAGCACAGGTCTGACAGGGACCTACGAGCAGTACTTC.

The chain has TRBV11-2 and TRBJ2-5, with D maybe TRBD2 (6 bases). The CDR3 consists of 12 residues. V dropped 5 bases and J dropped 5 bases, with 9 bases sitting between them. Germline CDR1 and CDR2: SGHAT and FQNNGV. The CDR3 bases are TGTGCCAGCAGCCGGGGGTCGGAGACCCAGTACTTC. Residues: CASSRGSETQYF.

The rearrangement joins TRBV6-6 to TRBJ1-1; D is unclear. The CDR3 sequence is 13 residues long. Trimming took 8 bases from V and 3 from J, leaving 13 bases between them. The V gene's germline CDR1 is MNHNY and CDR2 SVGAGI (reference sequence). The CDR3 loop reads CASRIWAHTEAFF. The DNA of the CDR3 is TGTGCCAGCCGAATTTGGGCGCACACTGAAGCTTTCTTT.

The chain uses TRBV19 and TRBJ1-2; the match to TRBD1 covers 10 bases. Germline V gene lookup returns CDR1 LNHDA and CDR2 SQIVND (reference sequence). Trimming at V came to 10 bases and at J to 4 bases, leaving 3 bases not matched to a gene. CDR3 length: 12 residues. CDR3 region: CATGQGRYGYTF. The CDR3 DNA sequence: TGTGCCACGGGACAGGGGCGCTATGGCTACACCTTC.

V gene TRBV6-5 combines with J gene TRBJ1-5; D is uncertain. The CDR3 loop spans 14 amino acids. Trimming took 10 bases from V and 3 from J, leaving 16 bases between them. The germline V gene has CDR1 MNHEY and CDR2 SVGAGI. The CDR3 here is CATPGIDNNQPQHF. The CDR3 coding sequence is TGTGCCACCCCGGGGATCGATAACAATCAGCCCCAGCATTTT.

V and J are TRBV5-5 and TRBJ2-3, with D possibly TRBD2 on 6 matching bases. V shed 1 base and J shed 4 bases, with 16 bases lying between them. In germline, CDR1 is SGHKS, CDR2 YYEKEE (reference sequence). The length of the CDR3 is 16 residues. Here the CDR3 reads CASSLFGGARSDTQYF. CDR3 bases: TGTGCCAGCAGCTTGTTCGGAGGGGCGCGCTCAGATACGCAGTATTTT.

The rearrangement joins TRBV29-1 to TRBJ1-1; D is possibly TRBD1 (6 bases). From germline, CDR1 is SQVTM and CDR2 ANQGSEA. The CDR3 consists of 13 residues. The V gene lost 6 bases and the J gene lost 4 bases, with 15 bases spanning the gap. The DNA for the CDR3 is TGCAGCGTGGGGGGGCAGGGAGGCACTGAAGCTTTCTTT. Its translation: CSVGGQGGTEAFF.

The CDR3 DNA sequence: TGTGCCAGCAGCCACCTGACAGGGGCGAGTCCCTATGGCTACACCTTC. It translates to CASSHLTGASPYGYTF. The chain carries TRBV4-2 and TRBJ1-2; 8 bases agree with TRBD1. The CDR3 is 16 residues long. V was clipped by 3 bases and J by 4 bases; unmatched bases: 10. The germline V gene encodes CDR1 LGHNA and CDR2 YNFKEQ.

The chain is built from TRBV6-5 and TRBJ1-2; TRBD1 matches at 7 bases. The V gene's germline CDR1 is MNHEY and CDR2 SVGAGI. The CDR3 loop spans 13 amino acids. The ends lost 6 bases at V and 0 bases at J; junction bases unmatched: 1. CDR3 nucleotide sequence: TGTGCCAGCAGCAGGGGGACTAACTATGGCTACACCTTC. Residues: CASSRGTNYGYTF.

This chain connects TRBV19 to TRBJ1-1; 9 bases line up with TRBD1. Germline lookup yields CDR1 LNHDA and CDR2 SQIVND (reference sequence). This CDR3 is built from 15 residues. After removal of 5 bases from V and 5 bases from J, the junction contained 9 bases not matched to a gene. The CDR3 loop is CASSGRQGESTEAFF. CDR3 bases: TGTGCCAGTAGTGGTCGACAGGGGGAGTCGACTGAAGCTTTCTTT.